A single sample gave rise to the 12 T cell receptor beta chains below, sequenced in a study of blood T cell repertoires in COVID-19. Only in-frame clones appear in the TCRdb table, and some are missing; sequencing was by immunoSEQ multiplex PCR. Here the sample spans some 140,000 clones, roughly 88% being singletons. Source material: peripheral blood. The receptors were sampled from a man aged 55 to 70 with COVID-19, enrolled during active disease.

This chain joins TRBV3-1 (or the pseudogene TRBV3-2) and TRBJ2-7; a possible D gene is TRBD2 (5 bases). V shed 1 base and J shed 3 bases, with 13 bases lying between them. The germline gives CDR1 LGHDT, CDR2 YNNKEL (reference sequence). This CDR3 region has 15 residues. CDR3 residues: CASSQGTGSYYEQYF. CDR3 DNA: TGTGCCAGCAGCCAAGGGACTGGATCCTACTACGAGCAGTACTTC.

J is TRBJ1-2 and V is TRBV30; D is perhaps TRBD1 (5 bases). The CDR3 has 12 residues. Trimming shortened V by 5 bases and J by 4 bases, and 11 bases separated the two germline ends. Germline assignment: CDR1 GTSNPN and CDR2 SVGIG (reference sequence). The CDR3 reads CAWRPGGYGYTF. The CDR3 nucleotides are TGTGCCTGGCGACCGGGGGGCTATGGCTACACCTTC.

The V and J genes are TRBV13 and TRBJ1-4; TRBD1 agrees at 7 bases. CDR3 length: 14 amino acids. CDR1 is PRHDT and CDR2 is FYEKMQ in the germline V gene (reference sequence). The ends lost 5 bases at V and 6 bases at J; junction bases unmatched: 6. In DNA form, the CDR3 reads TGTGCCAGCAGCCAAAGGGGGCGGTATGAAAAACTGTTTTTT. It yields the protein CASSQRGRYEKLFF.

The chain links TRBV19 to TRBJ1-3; tentative D call: TRBD1 (6 bases). The CDR3 has 17 residues. Germline CDR1 reads LNHDA; CDR2 reads SQIVND (reference sequence). Trimming removed 5 bases at V and 3 bases at J, with 20 bases between. CDR3 sequence (DNA): TGTGCCAGTAGTGTTTCCCACAGGGCTGTGCGTGGAAACACCATATATTTT. Its translation: CASSVSHRAVRGNTIYF.

The chain joins TRBV5-5 to TRBJ1-5, with 7 bases matching TRBD1. CDR1 is SGHKS and CDR2 is YYEKEE in the germline V gene (reference sequence). This CDR3 spans 16 amino acids. V shed 0 bases and J 4 bases; nucleotides not matched to a gene: 7. In DNA, the CDR3 is TGTGCCAGCAGCTTGGACGGGACAGTTATTAATCAGCCCCAGCATTTT. Its translation: CASSLDGTVINQPQHF.

V gene TRBV7-3 combines with J gene TRBJ2-7; D is possibly TRBD2 (5 bases). CDR3 length: 13 amino acids. V lost 5 bases, J lost 1 base, and 9 bases lay in between. Germline V gene lookup returns CDR1 SGHTA and CDR2 FQGTGA. The CDR3 loop is CASSPSGSYEQYF. The DNA of the CDR3 is TGTGCCAGCAGCCCCTCGGGGTCCTACGAGCAGTACTTC. Using reference TRBV7-3 and TRBJ2-7 for the parts outside the CDR3, the full variable domain is GAGVSQTPSNKVTEKGKYVELRCDPISGHTALYWYRQSLGQGPEFLIYFQGTGAADDSGLPNDRFFAVRPEGSVSTLKIQRTERGDSAVYLCASSPSGSYEQYFGPGTRLTVT.

J is TRBJ1-2 and V is TRBV6-5, with TRBD1 identical over 11 bases. Germline V CDR1 and CDR2: MNHEY, SVGAGI. J lost 6 bases, V lost 6 bases, and 6 bases had no gene match. The CDR3 contains 14 residues. CDR3 nucleotide sequence: TGTGCCAGCAGAACAAGGACAGGGGGCAATGGCTACACCTTC. It specifies CASRTRTGGNGYTF.

A few counts support this clone. The V gene is TRBV30, the J gene TRBJ1-1; D unclear. There are 17 residues in the CDR3. Germline V CDR1 and CDR2: GTSNPN, SVGIG (reference sequence). V was trimmed by 3 bases and J by 1 base, leaving 21 bases between them. Here the CDR3 reads CAWRIAGSLFSNTEAFF. CDR3 DNA: TGTGCCTGGAGGATCGCCGGGTCGCTCTTCTCGAACACTGAAGCTTTCTTT.

This chain links TRBV3-1 (or the pseudogene TRBV3-2) with TRBJ2-4; 15 bases align to TRBD2. Germline CDR1 and CDR2: LGHDT and YNNKEL (reference sequence). V lost 3 bases, J lost 4 bases, and 4 bases stayed unmatched. This CDR3 has 17 amino acids. CDR3 in amino acids: CASSQAGLAGGKNIQYF. The DNA for the CDR3 is TGTGCCAGCAGCCAGGCCGGACTAGCGGGGGGGAAAAACATTCAGTACTTC.

The J gene is TRBJ2-7, the V gene TRBV19; the D is unclear. Germline CDR1 and CDR2: LNHDA and SQIVND (reference sequence). The CDR3 has 14 amino acids. Trimming removed 7 bases from V and 3 bases from J, with 16 bases in between. The CDR3 nucleotides are TGTGCCAGTAAATCCCCCAGGCCGCTCTACGAGCAGTACTTC. Amino acid sequence: CASKSPRPLYEQYF.

The chain links TRBV18 to TRBJ1-1; D might be TRBD1 (6 bases). Germline CDR1 reads KGHSH; CDR2 reads LQKENI. The length of the CDR3 is 14 residues. V lost 3 bases and J lost 0, with 8 bases in between. CDR3: CASSPDSMNTEAFF. The CDR3 coding sequence is TGTGCCAGCTCACCGGACAGTATGAACACTGAAGCTTTCTTT.

The J gene is TRBJ1-2, the V gene TRBV9; weak D call: TRBD1 (6 bases). Germline loops: CDR1 SGDLS, CDR2 YYNGEE. The CDR3 spans 15 residues. V was shortened by 0 bases and J by 8 bases, with 17 bases between the two germline ends. This CDR3 is CASSVEGVASLGYTF. The CDR3 DNA reads as TGTGCCAGCAGCGTAGAGGGGGTAGCCTCACTCGGCTACACCTTC.